This section outlines one T cell receptor (beta chain) sequence together with its context. A much more abundant neighbour one base away suggests this may be a read error. These data belong to a study of molecular identifiers for immune sequencing clone quantification. There are 17 residues in the CDR3. Trimming cost V 0 bases and J 4 bases, with 17 bases left between them. The germline CDR1 and CDR2 sequences are MNHEY and SVGEGT. Researchers sorted naive CD8 T cells as cells that were CD8+CD4-CCR7+CD45RA+. TCRdb passed the PCR reads through MiXCR, listing each CDR3 protein once. The sample contains some 680,000 distinct CDR3 sequences, about 25% of which appear only once.

Input material: naive CD8+ T cells from blood, with Jurkat cell RNA spiked in. Subset in this sample: FACS-sorted CD8+CD4-CCR7+CD45RA+ naive T cells. The sequence was collected from a human donor in good health. Some libraries in this study had Jurkat cell RNA spiked in. V is TRBV6-2 or TRBV6-3 and J is TRBJ2-3; D perhaps matches TRBD2 (6 bases). DNA for the CDR3: TGTGCCAGCAGTTACTCGAAGGAGGGTAGGAGCCCAGATACGCAGTATTTT. Translation: CASSYSKEGRSPDTQYF.